The sequence of this T cell receptor beta chain was determined in a study of shared clonotypes between healthy human individuals. Sequencing was performed with immunoSEQ multiplex PCR; in TCRdb, only in-frame clones are kept and a portion is missing. The sample includes a few million clones, roughly nine tenths of them seen just once. The CDR3 has 11 residues. Germline-derived CDR1 and CDR2 are MNHNS and SASEGT. V dropped 5 bases and J dropped 9 bases, with 11 bases sitting between them. Study observations and caveats: Sample collection involved blood only; tissue repertoires are likely different. In the sorted subsets, rarefaction showed sequencing was incomplete despite large depth.

Comment on this clone: Its antigen is not known.

The chain carries TRBV6-1 and TRBJ2-7; possible D gene TRBD1, 5 bases. This receptor was obtained from a man aged 18 to 29 in good health. Sequencing input: naive CD4+ T cells sorted from blood. Subset indicated: CD45RA+ positively selected. CDR3 in DNA: TGTGCCAGCAGTTCCGACAGAGGGCAGTACTTC. Its translation: CASSSDRGQYF.